The next 14 T cell receptor beta chains were all read from a single sample in a study of monozygotic twins with inflammatory bowel disease. Using the 5' RACE reads, TCRdb records one entry per CDR3 protein without DNA. The listing records 90,000 to 110,000 distinct CDR3 sequences. Sample: blood. All receptors derive from a human donor with ulcerative colitis or Crohn's disease, or a healthy co-twin of an affected twin (not recorded which).

This chain links TRBV9 with TRBJ2-2; with no DNA, the TCRdb D assignment of TRBD2 cannot be verified. Germline CDR1 and CDR2: SGDLS and YYNGEE. The CDR3 loop spans 16 amino acids. CDR3 amino acids: CASSARLAGNTGELFF.

The J gene is TRBJ2-7, the V gene TRBV7-9; the TRBD1 assignment by TCRdb is unverifiable without DNA. The germline V gene encodes CDR1 SEHNR and CDR2 FQNEAQ (reference sequence). The CDR3 sequence is 14 residues long. The CDR3 here is CASSLQGRLYEQYF.

V usage is TRBV24-1 and J usage is TRBJ2-7; TCRdb selects TRBD1, and the lack of DNA leaves this call unchecked. Germline CDR1 KGHDR, CDR2 SFDVKD. This CDR3 contains 14 residues. The CDR3 loop is CATSDFDRAAGQYF.

V and J are TRBV5-4 and TRBJ2-5; as DNA is missing, the TRBD2 call by TCRdb cannot be tested. The length of the CDR3 is 15 residues. Per the germline V gene, CDR1 is SGHNT and CDR2 is YYREEE (reference sequence). CDR3 in amino acids: CASHSGGDLQETQYF.

V gene TRBV5-6 combines with J gene TRBJ2-7; TCRdb names TRBD2, which stays unverified in the absence of DNA. Germline lookup yields CDR1 SGHDT and CDR2 YYEEEE. This CDR3 has 14 residues. CDR3 in amino acids: CASSLGLAVYEQYF.

The chain couples TRBV29-1 to TRBJ2-6; absent DNA, TCRdb's TRBD1 call cannot be checked. The germline V gene encodes CDR1 SQVTM and CDR2 ANQGSEA. The CDR3 contains 19 residues. The CDR3 is CSVEHLRKGPDIWANVLTF.

The rearrangement joins TRBV21-1 to TRBJ1-2; checking the TCRdb D call of TRBD1 is not possible without DNA. TRBV21-1 is recorded as a pseudogene. The CDR3 has 12 amino acids. The CDR3 loop reads CANLTGGDGYTF.

This chain's CDR3 is CSARQGAHLYGYTF. This rearrangement joins TRBV20-1 to TRBJ1-2; TCRdb's D call, TRBD1, is unchecked because there is no DNA. Germline CDR1 reads DFQATT; CDR2 reads SNEGSKA (reference sequence). This CDR3 comprises 14 residues.

The rearrangement joins TRBV19 to TRBJ2-2; TCRdb indicates TRBD2, and absent DNA this call remains unverified. The CDR3 length is 15 residues. Germline values: CDR1 LNHDA, CDR2 SQIVND (reference sequence). This CDR3 is CASSIVDGGLGELFF.

The genes are TRBV18 and TRBJ2-7; checking the TCRdb D call of TRBD1 is not possible without DNA. This CDR3 region has 16 residues. CDR1 and CDR2 from the germline V gene are KGHSH and LQKENI. The CDR3 protein is CASSPYRQGSGDEQYF. Full variable domain (remainder filled in from reference TRBV18 and TRBJ2-7): NAGVMQNPRHLVRRRGQEARLRCSPMKGHSHVYWYRQLPEEGLKFMVYLQKENIIDESGMPKERFSAEFPKEGPSILRIQQVVRGDSAAYFCASSPYRQGSGDEQYFGPGTRLTVT.

V usage is TRBV15 and J usage is TRBJ2-1; TCRdb's assignment of TRBD2 cannot be checked, as there is no DNA. There are 17 residues in the CDR3. In germline, CDR1 is LNHNV, CDR2 YYDKDF (reference sequence). CDR3 residues: CATSSPRALAGDNEQFF.

The rearrangement links TRBV20-1 to TRBJ2-1; TCRdb reports TRBD1, a call that lacks DNA to check it against. There are 15 residues in the CDR3. The germline CDR1 and CDR2 sequences are DFQATT and SNEGSKA (reference sequence). The CDR3 sequence is CSARPPGPLDNEQFF.

CDR3 region: CASSGGPAEAEAFF. The V call is TRBV12-3 or TRBV12-4, the J call TRBJ1-1. The CDR3 is 14 residues long.

The chain combines TRBV12-3 or TRBV12-4 with TRBJ1-2; TCRdb picks TRBD1, but there is no DNA to check that call. The CDR3 covers 17 residues. The chain's CDR3 is CASSLEEVGQGNYGYTF.